The T cell receptor (beta chain) described here comes from a study of graft-versus-host responses after intestinal transplantation. Across the whole study: Each recipient received anti-thymocyte globulin induction, then tacrolimus and steroids for around three years. Regarding the study as a whole: GvH clones detected in recipient marrow included some appearing first in ileum or blood. Early post-transplant HvG declines showed an association with peak circulating GvH clone levels. Clonal ratios of graft-versus-host to host-versus-graft in allografts were high for patients exhibiting graft-donor T cell macrochimerism.

Assay: immunoSEQ multiplex PCR; the TCRdb copy retains only in-frame clones and omits some. The data contain about 120,000 clones, 90% to 95% of them seen just once; the ten biggest clones take up roughly 0.12%. The CDR3 runs to 12 residues. Between the trimmed V and J ends, which lost 4 bases and 3 bases, there was a span of 7 bases. Germline-derived CDR1 and CDR2 are GTSNPN and SVGIG (reference sequence). In regard to this clone: Its cognate antigen is unknown.

The V and J genes are TRBV30 and TRBJ2-1, with no clear D. The sequence was collected from a human donor who received an intestinal transplant. The input for sequencing was unstimulated CD4+ T cells sorted from spleen or lymph node cells, taken before intestinal transplant. In nucleotides, the CDR3 is TGTGCCTGGACTAGTAACTACAATGAGCAGTTCTTC. The encoded protein is CAWTSNYNEQFF.